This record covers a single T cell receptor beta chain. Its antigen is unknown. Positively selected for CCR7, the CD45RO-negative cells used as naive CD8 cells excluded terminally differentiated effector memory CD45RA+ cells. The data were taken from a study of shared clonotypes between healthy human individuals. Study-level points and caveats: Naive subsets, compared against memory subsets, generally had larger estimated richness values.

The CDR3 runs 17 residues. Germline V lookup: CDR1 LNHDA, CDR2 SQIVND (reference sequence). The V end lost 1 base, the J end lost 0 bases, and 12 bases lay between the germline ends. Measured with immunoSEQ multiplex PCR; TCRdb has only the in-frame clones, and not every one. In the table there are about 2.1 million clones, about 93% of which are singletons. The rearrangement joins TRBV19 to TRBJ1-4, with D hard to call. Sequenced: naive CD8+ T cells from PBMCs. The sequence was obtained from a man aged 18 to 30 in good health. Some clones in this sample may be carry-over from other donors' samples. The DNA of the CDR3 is TGTGCCAGTAGTATAGGGGCAGATCCTACAACTAATGAAAAACTGTTTTTT. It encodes CASSIGADPTTNEKLFF.